Shown below are 19 T cell receptor beta chains from a single sample sequenced in a study of blood T cell repertoires in COVID-19. Sequenced by immunoSEQ multiplex PCR; TCRdb stores in-frame clones only, minus some. The repertoire holds about 140,000 clones, with more than 70% as singletons. Sequencing input: PBMCs or T cells enriched from blood (not recorded which). These receptor sequences come from a man between 40 and 49 years old with acute COVID-19.

The chain recombines TRBV24-1 with TRBJ2-7; D possibly corresponds to TRBD2 (5 bases). V was cut by 2 bases and J by 2 bases, with 6 bases left in between. CDR1 is KGHDR, CDR2 SFDVKD, per germline. This CDR3 comprises 13 residues. The CDR3 here is CATSDSGTYEQYF. CDR3 in DNA: TGTGCCACCAGTGATTCGGGGACCTACGAGCAGTACTTC.

This chain joins TRBV4-1 and TRBJ2-1; no firm D call. The V gene lost 1 base and the J gene lost 10 bases, with 11 bases spanning the gap. This CDR3 contains 13 residues. Germline V gene lookup returns CDR1 MGHRA and CDR2 YSYEKL. In DNA, the CDR3 is TGCGCCAGCAGCCAAGTGCCCAGATCAGAGCAGTTCTTC. This translates into CASSQVPRSEQFF.

CDR3 coding DNA: TGTGCCAGCAGCGTAGTGGGAGGGTTCACCGGGGAGCTGTTTTTT. The encoded protein is CASSVVGGFTGELFF. This rearrangement joins TRBV9 to TRBJ2-2, with 7 positions matching TRBD2. There are 15 residues in the CDR3. After removal of 0 bases from V and 4 bases from J, the junction contained 3 bases not matched to a gene. From germline, CDR1 is SGDLS and CDR2 YYNGEE.

The genes are TRBV28 and TRBJ2-1, with D possibly being TRBD2 (7 bases). The V end was cut by 3 bases, the J end by 8 bases, with 17 bases between. The CDR3 totals 15 residues. From germline, CDR1 is MDHEN and CDR2 SYDVKM. The CDR3 DNA follows: TGTGCCAGCAGTTTCCCTCCCGGGGGGCAGGATGAGCAGTTCTTC. Translating it yields CASSFPPGGQDEQFF.

This chain joins TRBV6-2 or TRBV6-3 and TRBJ1-5, with D maybe TRBD1 (5 bases). This CDR3 region has 15 residues. Germline CDR1 MNHEY, CDR2 SVGEGT. Trimming took off 5 bases at V and 3 bases at J, with 14 bases between the two ends. CDR3 amino acids: CASSTDDRYNQPQHF. CDR3 bases: TGTGCCAGCAGTACCGATGACAGATACAATCAGCCCCAGCATTTT.

In this sample, this clone turned up once. The chain carries TRBV7-2 and TRBJ2-7; the D is unclear. The CDR3 covers 17 residues. Germline values: CDR1 SGHTA, CDR2 FQGNSA. Trimming removed 5 bases at V and 0 bases at J, with 20 bases between. As DNA, the CDR3 is TGTGCCAGCAGCATCCCTAGTATGTTCGCTCGCTCCTACGAGCAGTACTTC. It encodes CASSIPSMFARSYEQYF.

V is TRBV5-1 and J is TRBJ2-7; no clear D gene. Trimming cost V 0 bases and J 5 bases, with 9 bases left between them. This CDR3 has 13 amino acids. Germline V gives CDR1 SGHRS, CDR2 YFSETQ. CDR3 nucleotide sequence: TGCGCCAGCAGCTTGGGAGGCGCCGACGAGCAGTACTTC. Its protein product is CASSLGGADEQYF.

The gene calls are TRBV15 and TRBJ1-5, with a tentative D call TRBD1 (6 bases). Trimming cost V 1 base and J 0 bases, with 13 bases left between them. This CDR3 contains 17 residues. Germline CDR1 reads LNHNV; CDR2 reads YYDKDF (reference sequence). The CDR3 spells CATSRGVGTYSNQPQHF. CDR3 bases: TGTGCCACCAGCAGAGGAGTAGGGACATATAGCAATCAGCCCCAGCATTTT. Full variable domain (rest looked up from reference TRBV15 and TRBJ1-5): DAMVIQNPRYQVTQFGKPVTLSCSQTLNHNVMYWYQQKSSQAPKLLFHYYDKDFNNEADTPDNFQSRRPNTSFCFLDIRSPGLGDTAMYLCATSRGVGTYSNQPQHFGDGTRLSIL.

The V call is TRBV13, the J call TRBJ2-1; 11 positions match TRBD2. Unmatched junction bases numbered 11, after V lost 4 bases and J lost 0 bases. This CDR3 is 19 amino acids long. The germline V gene encodes CDR1 PRHDT and CDR2 FYEKMQ (reference sequence). CDR3 region: CASSSELAGAKRSYNEQFF. DNA of the CDR3: TGTGCCAGCAGCTCAGAACTAGCGGGGGCCAAACGCTCCTACAATGAGCAGTTCTTC.

This clone was detected only a few times. V is TRBV5-4 and J is TRBJ1-3; 7 bases are shared with TRBD1. CDR1 and CDR2 from the germline V gene are SGHNT and YYREEE (reference sequence). V dropped 4 bases and J dropped 5; count of bases not matched to a gene: 9. This CDR3 is 15 amino acids long. CDR3: CASSEYRGPRNTIYF. In DNA, the CDR3 is TGTGCCAGCAGCGAATACAGGGGACCAAGAAACACCATATATTTT.

The chain combines TRBV4-3 with TRBJ2-2; 9 positions match TRBD2. The trim removed 1 base at V and 2 bases at J, leaving 5 bases unmatched. Germline V lookup: CDR1 LGHNA, CDR2 YSLEER. The CDR3 covers 17 residues. This CDR3 is CASSQGRREGNTGELFF. The CDR3 DNA reads as TGCGCCAGCAGCCAAGGAAGGCGGGAGGGTAACACCGGGGAGCTGTTTTTT.

This rearrangement joins TRBV6-6 to TRBJ2-7, with 13 bases aligning to TRBD2. Germline loops: CDR1 MNHNY, CDR2 SVGAGI (reference sequence). This CDR3 is built from 15 residues. V was pared by 5 bases and J by 2 bases, with 3 bases of the junction left unmatched. This CDR3 reads CASSDGTSGAYEQYF. The CDR3 DNA reads as TGTGCCAGCAGTGATGGGACTAGCGGGGCCTACGAGCAGTACTTC.

As DNA, the CDR3 is TGCGCCAGCAGCTTGGAGGCCCAGGGCCTAACGAACACCGGGGAGCTGTTTTTT. This codes for CASSLEAQGLTNTGELFF. V and J are TRBV5-1 and TRBJ2-2; a possible D gene is TRBD1 (5 bases). V gave up 0 bases and J gave up 0 bases, with 15 bases separating them. The CDR3 consists of 18 residues. Germline lookup yields CDR1 SGHRS and CDR2 YFSETQ. Drawing the rest from reference TRBV5-1 and TRBJ2-2, the complete variable domain is KAGVTQTPRYLIKTRGQQVTLSCSPISGHRSVSWYQQTPGQGLQFLFEYFSETQRNKGNFPGRFSGRQFSNSRSEMNVSTLELGDSALYLCASSLEAQGLTNTGELFFGEGSRLTVL.

V and J are TRBV12-3 or TRBV12-4 and TRBJ2-3; D is ambiguous. V dropped 3 bases and J dropped 8 bases, with 6 bases sitting between them. The CDR3 is 11 amino acids. This chain's CDR3 is CASSFEFTQYF. In nucleotides, the CDR3 is TGTGCCAGCAGTTTTGAGTTTACGCAGTATTTT.

DNA for the CDR3: TGTGCCAGCAGCCAAAAGAGGGGACTACGAGACAATGAGCAGTTCTTC. Protein sequence: CASSQKRGLRDNEQFF. This chain uses TRBV14 with TRBJ2-1, with TRBD2 identical over 7 bases. Germline values: CDR1 SGHDN, CDR2 FVKESK. The CDR3 consists of 16 residues. Trimming at V came to 2 bases and at J to 5 bases, leaving 9 bases not matched to a gene.

The chain uses TRBV2 and TRBJ2-2, with D possibly being TRBD1 (7 bases). The germline V and J ends were trimmed by 10 bases and 7 bases, with 19 bases remaining between them. The CDR3 covers 14 residues. CDR1 and CDR2 (germline): SNHLY, FYNNEI. The CDR3 is CATGGGPFVGELFF. The CDR3 bases are TGTGCCACCGGAGGGGGCCCGTTCGTCGGGGAGCTGTTTTTT.

V gene TRBV15 combines with J gene TRBJ2-7; 7 bases agree with TRBD2. CDR3 length: 17 residues. V lost 5 bases, J lost 2 bases, and 15 bases stayed unmatched. Germline V CDR1 and CDR2: LNHNV, YYDKDF (reference sequence). Here the CDR3 DNA reads TGTGCCACCAGCGCCCGCCCGGGGGGAGGGGAGCCCTACGAGCAGTACTTC. Translation gives CATSARPGGGEPYEQYF.

The genes are TRBV6-7 and TRBJ2-7; possible D gene TRBD1, 6 bases. TRBV6-7 is marked as an open reading frame, function uncertain. The V end was cut by 4 bases, the J end by 2 bases, with 9 bases between. There are 13 residues in the CDR3. The CDR3 nucleotides are TGTGCCAGCAGTTCGACAGGCCCCTACGAGCAGTACTTC. It specifies CASSSTGPYEQYF.

V is TRBV7-9 and J is TRBJ2-2; a possible D gene is TRBD1 (6 bases). CDR3 length: 15 amino acids. Germline V lookup: CDR1 SEHNR, CDR2 FQNEAQ (reference sequence). Deletions cut 0 bases from V and 7 bases from J, with 12 bases between. The CDR3 is CASSLAPGVLGELFF. The CDR3 DNA reads as TGTGCCAGCAGCTTAGCACCAGGGGTCCTCGGGGAGCTGTTTTTT.